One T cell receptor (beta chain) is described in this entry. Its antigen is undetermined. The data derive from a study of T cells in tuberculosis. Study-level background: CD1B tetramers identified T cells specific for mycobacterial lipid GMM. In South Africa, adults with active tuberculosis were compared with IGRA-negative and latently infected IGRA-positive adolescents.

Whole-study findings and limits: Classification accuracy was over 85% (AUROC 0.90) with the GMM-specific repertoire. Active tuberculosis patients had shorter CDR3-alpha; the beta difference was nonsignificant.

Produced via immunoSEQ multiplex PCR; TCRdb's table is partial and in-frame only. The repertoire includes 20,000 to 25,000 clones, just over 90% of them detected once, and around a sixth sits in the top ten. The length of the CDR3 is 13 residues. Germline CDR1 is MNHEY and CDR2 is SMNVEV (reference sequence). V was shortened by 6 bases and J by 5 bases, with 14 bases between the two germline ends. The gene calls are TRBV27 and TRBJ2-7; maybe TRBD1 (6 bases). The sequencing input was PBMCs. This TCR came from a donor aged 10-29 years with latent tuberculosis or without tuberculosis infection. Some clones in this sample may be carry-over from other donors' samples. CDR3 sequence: CASSLDSSHEQYF. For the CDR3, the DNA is TGTGCCAGCAGCCTGGACAGTTCCCACGAGCAGTACTTC.